This TCR beta chain was profiled in a study of control samples from healthy donors and cancer patients. Profiled with immunoSEQ multiplex PCR; TCRdb holds only in-frame clones, not every one. This sample carries some 140,000 clones, about 85% of them seen once, and the ten largest clones take approximately 8.6%. CDR1 SNHLY and CDR2 FYNNEI come from the germline V gene. The CDR3 has 14 amino acids. J gave up 7 bases and V 6 bases, and 10 bases lay outside the gene matches. The rearrangement links TRBV2 to TRBJ1-2; 8 bases align to TRBD1. The clonotype comes from a woman aged 25-40 years in good health. The sequenced material came from blood. CDR3 residues: CASRPGQAVRGYTF. CDR3 DNA: TGTGCCAGCAGGCCGGGACAGGCCGTCCGTGGCTACACCTTC.